One sample yielded the 15 T cell receptor beta chains listed below, sequenced in a study of blood T cell repertoires in COVID-19. The repertoire was sequenced with immunoSEQ multiplex PCR; TCRdb's copy has only in-frame clones and lacks some. The table shows 150,000 to 200,000 clones, with around 83% occurring only once. Material: PBMCs or T cells enriched from blood (not recorded which). The source is a man aged 45-65 years who had recovered from COVID-19.

The chain links TRBV7-3 to TRBJ1-5, with D unresolved. Trimming removed 5 bases at V and 8 bases at J, with 16 bases between. Germline lookup yields CDR1 SGHTA and CDR2 FQGTGA. This CDR3 contains 14 residues. CDR3 bases: TGTGCCAGCAGCCCTCGTCGGGTGGTGAAGCCCCAGCATTTT. This codes for CASSPRRVVKPQHF.

The V and J genes are TRBV7-9 and TRBJ2-7; D remains ambiguous. Trimming left V 5 bases short and J 3 bases short, with 5 bases between. The CDR3 covers 11 residues. Germline V gene data show CDR1 as SEHNR and CDR2 as FQNEAQ (reference sequence). The CDR3 loop is CASSPVYEQYF. CDR3 sequence (DNA): TGTGCCAGCAGCCCCGTCTACGAGCAGTACTTC.

This rearrangement joins TRBV6-1 to TRBJ1-2; D might be TRBD1 (5 bases). This CDR3 spans 13 amino acids. The germline CDR1 and CDR2 sequences are MNHNS and SASEGT. V was cut by 3 bases and J by 4 bases, with 9 bases left in between. The CDR3 DNA reads TGTGCCAGCAGTGATACGGGGGGCTATGGCTACACCTTC. Its protein is CASSDTGGYGYTF.

The chain carries TRBV19 and TRBJ2-3; D may be TRBD1 (6 bases). The V end lost 7 bases, the J end lost 2 bases, and 13 bases lay between the germline ends. CDR1 is LNHDA and CDR2 is SQIVND in the germline V gene (reference sequence). The CDR3 contains 14 residues. This chain's CDR3 is CASTPPGATDTQYF. Written as DNA, the CDR3 is TGTGCCAGTACCCCGCCAGGGGCCACAGATACGCAGTATTTT.

This chain uses TRBV6-5 with TRBJ2-4, with D maybe TRBD2 (6 bases). V was cut by 6 bases and J by 0 bases, with 12 bases left in between. The V gene's germline CDR1 is MNHEY and CDR2 SVGAGI. The CDR3 spans 15 residues. This CDR3 is CASSPRDLAKNIQYF. The CDR3 DNA is TGTGCCAGCAGCCCCCGGGACTTAGCCAAAAACATTCAGTACTTC.

The J gene is TRBJ1-5, the V gene TRBV13; D not resolved. V was pared by 5 bases and J by 6 bases, with 8 bases between. The CDR3 is 12 amino acids. CDR1 and CDR2 (germline): PRHDT, FYEKMQ (reference sequence). CDR3 residues: CASSPGGQPQHF. The CDR3, as DNA: TGTGCCAGCAGCCCGGGAGGTCAGCCCCAGCATTTT. The full variable domain, with the rest looked up from reference TRBV13 and TRBJ1-5, is AAGVIQSPRHLIKEKRETATLKCYPIPRHDTVYWYQQGPGQDPQFLISFYEKMQSDKGSIPDRFSAQQFSDYHSELNMSSLELGDSALYFCASSPGGQPQHFGDGTRLSIL.

The V gene is TRBV7-6, the J gene TRBJ1-5; a weak D match, TRBD1 (5 bases). CDR1 and CDR2 from the germline V gene are SGHVS and FNYEAQ. V shed 1 base and J shed 0 bases, with 16 bases lying between them. CDR3 length equals 18 residues. The CDR3 DNA reads TGTGCCAGCAGCTTAGGCTCTCGACAGTGGGATAGCAATCAGCCCCAGCATTTT. Translating it yields CASSLGSRQWDSNQPQHF.

The CDR3 loop is CASSQGDRGKNTEAFF. The CDR3 DNA is TGCGCCAGCAGCCAAGGGGACAGGGGTAAGAACACTGAAGCTTTCTTT. The chain couples TRBV4-1 to TRBJ1-1, with 10 positions matching TRBD1. Germline CDR1 is MGHRA and CDR2 is YSYEKL. The CDR3 loop spans 16 amino acids. V lost 1 base, J lost 1 base, and 3 bases stayed unmatched.

This chain uses TRBV28 with TRBJ1-4, with TRBD1 as a possible D gene (6 bases). The germline V gene encodes CDR1 MDHEN and CDR2 SYDVKM. This CDR3 comprises 12 residues. Trimming stripped 9 bases from V and 7 bases from J, with 12 bases between. In nucleotides, the CDR3 is TGTGCCAGTTGCCAGGGGAGTGAAAAACTGTTTTTT. Residues: CASCQGSEKLFF.

The chain employs TRBV6-1 and TRBJ2-7; D gene uncertain. The CDR3 is 13 residues long. The V gene's germline CDR1 is MNHNS and CDR2 SASEGT. Trimming took 3 bases from V and 0 from J, leaving 6 bases between them. The CDR3 DNA is TGTGCCAGCAGTGAGGGCTACTCCTACGAGCAGTACTTC. It encodes CASSEGYSYEQYF.

This sequence joins TRBV5-1 and TRBJ1-2; D remains unclear. Germline assignment: CDR1 SGHRS and CDR2 YFSETQ. V was clipped by 0 bases and J by 5 bases, with 5 bases between them. The CDR3 length is 12 residues. CDR3 DNA: TGCGCCAGCAGCTTGGAACAGTATGGCTACACCTTC. It specifies CASSLEQYGYTF.

This clone has just a few counts. The chain carries TRBV2 and TRBJ1-3; a weak D match, TRBD1 (5 bases). Germline CDR1 reads SNHLY; CDR2 reads FYNNEI. V gave up 4 bases and J gave up 2 bases, with 6 bases separating them. CDR3 length: 13 residues. In nucleotides, the CDR3 is TGTGCCAGCAGTGCCAGGGCTGGAAACACCATATATTTT. Its protein product is CASSARAGNTIYF.

This clone was picked up one time. CDR3: CASSNSAAYGYTF. As DNA, the CDR3 is TGTGCCAGCAGCAACTCAGCGGCATATGGCTACACCTTC. V usage is TRBV6-2 or TRBV6-3 and J usage is TRBJ1-2; D is unresolved. Germline CDR1 is MNHEY and CDR2 is SVGEGT. The CDR3 loop spans 13 amino acids. V lost 6 bases to trimming and J lost 5 bases, with 13 bases between them.

This chain joins TRBV30 and TRBJ2-1; D possibly corresponds to TRBD2 (6 bases). Per germline, CDR1 GTSNPN and CDR2 SVGIG (reference sequence). Deletions cut 2 bases from V and 4 bases from J, with 12 bases between. The CDR3 is 14 amino acids. CDR3: CAWSTGVGYNEQFF. Written as DNA, the CDR3 is TGTGCCTGGAGTACGGGGGTCGGGTACAATGAGCAGTTCTTC.

The chain is built from TRBV18 and TRBJ2-7; 11 bases match TRBD1. This CDR3 spans 14 amino acids. CDR1 and CDR2 from the germline V gene are KGHSH and LQKENI. With V trimmed by 5 bases and J by 4 bases, 4 bases remained unmatched. The CDR3 here is CASSAGQGAYEQYF. The DNA for the CDR3 is TGTGCCAGCTCAGCCGGACAGGGGGCTTACGAGCAGTACTTC.